The 14 T cell receptor beta chains below were found in one sample sequenced in a study of T cell clones after liver transplantation. Clones were read by immunoSEQ multiplex PCR, and TCRdb kept only the in-frame ones, dropping some. Of tens of thousands of clones in the sample, about two thirds were seen once. This specimen was CD4+ T cells from blood, taken before liver transplant. Every receptor here comes from a human donor who received a liver transplant.

This chain connects TRBV10-3 to TRBJ1-5, with 9 bases matching TRBD1. This CDR3 is 14 amino acids long. Germline V gene lookup returns CDR1 ENHRY and CDR2 SYGVKD. The junction had 0 bases not matched to a gene; V was cut back by 4 bases and J by 2 bases. CDR3 DNA sequence: TGTGCCATCAGTGGGGACAGGGGCAATCAGCCCCAGCATTTT. Residues: CAISGDRGNQPQHF.

The chain couples TRBV13 to TRBJ1-5, with D tentatively TRBD1 (6 bases). The germline gives CDR1 PRHDT, CDR2 FYEKMQ (reference sequence). The CDR3 spans 16 residues. V was clipped by 5 bases and J by 2 bases, with 16 bases between them. This CDR3 is CASSRRRTAGNQPQHF. The CDR3 bases are TGTGCCAGCAGCCGACGTCGGACAGCAGGCAATCAGCCCCAGCATTTT.

The V gene is TRBV19, the J gene TRBJ2-3, with 8 bases matching TRBD1. The junction had 11 bases not matched to a gene; V was cut back by 2 bases and J by 1 base. The CDR3 length is 18 residues. The germline gives CDR1 LNHDA, CDR2 SQIVND (reference sequence). DNA of the CDR3: TGTGCCAGTAGTATAACCGGAAACCGACAGGGGCGCACAGATACGCAGTATTTT. Encoded protein: CASSITGNRQGRTDTQYF.

The chain employs TRBV6-5 and TRBJ1-4, with D possibly being TRBD1 (5 bases). Germline V CDR1 and CDR2: MNHEY, SVGAGI. The V gene lost 5 bases and the J gene lost 4 bases, with 14 bases spanning the gap. The CDR3 consists of 15 residues. CDR3 protein: CASSPRRGSNEKLFF. DNA for the CDR3: TGTGCCAGCAGTCCCCGACGGGGGAGTAATGAAAAACTGTTTTTT.

This clone was observed many times. This sample also contains other DNA sequences that code for the same CDR3. The chain combines TRBV28 with TRBJ1-5, with D possibly TRBD1 on 6 matching bases. The germline V and J ends were trimmed by 7 bases and 1 base, with 11 bases remaining between them. The CDR3 is 14 residues long. Germline V CDR1 and CDR2: MDHEN, SYDVKM. The chain's CDR3 is CASTWTVSNQPQHF. The CDR3 nucleotides read TGTGCCAGCACCTGGACAGTAAGCAATCAGCCCCAGCATTTT.

The CDR3 sequence is CASSARDSQVNYGYTF. Written as DNA, the CDR3 is TGTGCCAGCAGCGCTCGAGACAGCCAAGTTAACTATGGCTACACCTTC. The chain couples TRBV9 to TRBJ1-2; weak D call: TRBD1 (5 bases). The V gene's germline CDR1 is SGDLS and CDR2 YYNGEE. This CDR3 is 16 amino acids long. V was shortened by 3 bases and J by 1 base, with 16 bases between the two germline ends.

V gene TRBV6-6 combines with J gene TRBJ1-2; 7 bases are a match to TRBD1. This CDR3 region has 16 residues. Germline V gene data show CDR1 as MNHNY and CDR2 as SVGAGI (reference sequence). The trim removed 6 bases at V and 2 bases at J, leaving 12 bases unmatched. DNA for the CDR3: TGTGCCAGCAGCCCCTGGGCCGGGACAGCAAACTATGGCTACACCTTC. Its translation: CASSPWAGTANYGYTF.

The chain employs TRBV20-1 and TRBJ2-7; no firm D call. This CDR3 comprises 11 residues. Germline loops: CDR1 DFQATT, CDR2 SNEGSKA (reference sequence). V was cut by 2 bases and J by 4 bases, with 6 bases left in between. CDR3 DNA sequence: TGCAGTGCTAGAAATTCATACGAGCAGTACTTC. Translation gives CSARNSYEQYF.

The V call is TRBV7-2, the J call TRBJ2-2; D uncertain. The ends were cut back, 1 base at V and 3 bases at J, with 9 bases in the middle. The V gene's germline CDR1 is SGHTA and CDR2 FQGNSA. The CDR3 covers 15 residues. CDR3 sequence (DNA): TGTGCCAGCAGCTTAGGAACATCCCACACCGGGGAGCTGTTTTTT. It is translated as CASSLGTSHTGELFF.

The chain recombines TRBV5-5 with TRBJ2-4, with TRBD1 matching over 9 bases. The V gene's germline CDR1 is SGHKS and CDR2 YYEKEE (reference sequence). The junction had 4 bases not matched to a gene; V was cut back by 3 bases and J by 6 bases. The CDR3 loop spans 14 amino acids. CDR3: CASSSKTGGNIQYF. CDR3 in DNA: TGTGCCAGCAGCTCGAAGACAGGGGGAAACATTCAGTACTTC.

The chain recombines TRBV6-5 with TRBJ2-3; 11 bases line up with TRBD2. V gave up 6 bases and J gave up 6 bases; unmatched junction bases: 8. This CDR3 region has 15 residues. The germline V gene encodes CDR1 MNHEY and CDR2 SVGAGI. The CDR3 nucleotides read TGTGCCAGCAGAGATAGCGGGGGGGCCGGGGATACGCAGTATTTT. It yields the protein CASRDSGGAGDTQYF.

The V call is TRBV4-1, the J call TRBJ1-6, with 8 positions matching TRBD1. V gave up 5 bases and J gave up 8 bases; unmatched junction bases: 11. The CDR3 has 16 amino acids. Germline lookup yields CDR1 MGHRA and CDR2 YSYEKL. The CDR3 nucleotides are TGCGCCAGCAGCTTAGGACAGGGTAGGAGGGATTCACCCCTCCACTTT. It codes for CASSLGQGRRDSPLHF.

The chain employs TRBV10-3 and TRBJ2-6, with 10 bases aligning to TRBD1. The length of the CDR3 is 18 residues. V lost 6 bases, J lost 0 bases, and 8 bases stayed unmatched. Germline lookup yields CDR1 ENHRY and CDR2 SYGVKD. The CDR3 protein is CAIRTGGSLGSGANVLTF. The CDR3 nucleotides read TGTGCCATCAGGACAGGGGGCTCTCTTGGCTCTGGGGCCAACGTCCTGACTTTC.

This clone has just one count. The chain combines TRBV19 with TRBJ1-4; TRBD1 aligns across 7 bases. V was clipped by 5 bases and J by 3 bases; unmatched bases: 6. Germline V gene data show CDR1 as LNHDA and CDR2 as SQIVND (reference sequence). The CDR3 has 15 residues. CDR3 sequence reads: CASSGGTASNEKLFF. CDR3 in DNA: TGTGCCAGTAGTGGCGGGACAGCCTCTAATGAAAAACTGTTTTTT.